The 9 T cell receptor beta chains below were found in one sample sequenced in a study of vaccination effects on CD4 cells after COVID-19. Libraries were prepared by immunoSEQ multiplex PCR; TCRdb keeps only in-frame clonotypes and omits some of them. The top ten clones hold about 4.5% of a sample with approximately 60,000 clones, around 73% of them seen once. Investigators separated out CD4+ T cells once more than nine days of culture had passed. The cohort was immunized with two doses of either the BNT162b2 or mRNA-1273 vaccine. Antigens of these TCRs are unknown. The material was CD4+ T cells from PBMCs cultured without peptide, obtained after COVID-19 vaccination. Source of these receptors: a human donor who received a COVID-19 vaccine.

This chain joins TRBV5-1 and TRBJ2-1; 7 nucleotides match TRBD1. V shed 4 bases and J 14 bases; nucleotides not matched to a gene: 9. The germline CDR1 and CDR2 sequences are SGHRS and YFSETQ. This CDR3 has 12 amino acids. The CDR3 DNA is TGCGCCAGCAGCCGCCTACAGGGGCGGGAGTTCTTC. Encoded protein: CASSRLQGREFF.

The chain has TRBV7-2 and TRBJ2-7; 13 positions match TRBD2. The germline V gene encodes CDR1 SGHTA and CDR2 FQGNSA. Germline trimming cut 5 bases from V and 2 bases from J; bases unmatched to any gene: 6. The CDR3 totals 16 residues. The CDR3 region is CASSQFGTSGTYEQYF. The CDR3 DNA is TGTGCCAGCAGCCAATTTGGGACTAGCGGGACCTACGAGCAGTACTTC. Full variable domain (missing parts from reference TRBV7-2 and TRBJ2-7): GAGVSQSPSNKVTEKGKDVELRCDPISGHTALYWYRQSLGQGLEFLIYFQGNSAPDKSGLPSDRFSAERTGGSVSTLTIQRTQQEDSAVYLCASSQFGTSGTYEQYFGPGTRLTVT.

This clone was recorded only once. The chain carries TRBV15 and TRBJ1-1; D uncertain. Looked up from germline, CDR1 is LNHNV and CDR2 is YYDKDF (reference sequence). The CDR3 spans 15 residues. V was cut by 0 bases and J by 1 base, with 9 bases left in between. In DNA form, the CDR3 reads TGTGCCACCAGCAGAGATCGTGCGAAGAACACTGAAGCTTTCTTT. It is translated as CATSRDRAKNTEAFF.

The DNA of the CDR3 is TGTGCCAGCAGCTTGAGAGCACTGGGTGGAAACACCATATATTTT. Its translation: CASSLRALGGNTIYF. The V gene is TRBV5-8, the J gene TRBJ1-3, with D uncertain. V gave up 1 base and J gave up 3 bases, with 11 bases separating them. In germline, CDR1 is SGHTS, CDR2 YDEGEE. The CDR3 sequence is 15 residues long. Looking up the rest from reference TRBV5-8 and TRBJ1-3 gives the full variable domain: EAGVTQSPTHLIKTRGQQATLRCSPISGHTSVYWYQQALGLGLQFLLWYDEGEERNRGNFPPRFSGRQFPNYSSELNVNALELEDSALYLCASSLRALGGNTIYFGEGSWLTVV.

The chain links TRBV2 to TRBJ2-5; no reliable D call. The CDR3 has 13 residues. V lost 8 bases, J lost 1 base, and 11 bases lay in between. Germline values: CDR1 SNHLY, CDR2 FYNNEI. DNA of the CDR3: TGTGCCAGCCACATAGGGTCCCAAGAGACCCAGTACTTC. Its protein product is CASHIGSQETQYF.

The rearrangement joins TRBV6-5 to TRBJ2-7; 9 nucleotides line up with TRBD2. V gave up 0 bases and J gave up 3 bases; unmatched junction bases: 6. Germline CDR1 and CDR2: MNHEY and SVGAGI. This CDR3 contains 16 residues. The CDR3 DNA sequence: TGTGCCAGCAGTTACTCTAGCGGGAGAGGAGGCTACGAGCAGTACTTC. Translating gives CASSYSSGRGGYEQYF.

Only one count was recorded for this clone. The chain recombines TRBV7-2 with TRBJ1-1, with TRBD1 identical over 7 bases. This CDR3 spans 16 amino acids. Trimming took 4 bases from V and 11 from J; bases not matched to a gene: 19. The germline V gene has CDR1 SGHTA and CDR2 FQGNSA. CDR3 in amino acids: CASSSRGGPTRSTAFF. CDR3 DNA: TGTGCCAGCAGCTCCAGGGGGGGCCCGACAAGGTCTACGGCTTTCTTT.

The chain combines TRBV5-1 with TRBJ2-7; no clear D gene. V dropped 1 base and J dropped 6 bases, with 11 bases sitting between them. This CDR3 spans 13 amino acids. Per the germline V gene, CDR1 is SGHRS and CDR2 is YFSETQ. CDR3 in DNA: TGCGCCAGCAGCTTGACAGAAACGGGCGAGCAGTACTTC. Amino acid sequence: CASSLTETGEQYF.

The chain uses TRBV5-1 and TRBJ1-3; D perhaps matches TRBD1 (6 bases). Trimming took off 4 bases at V and 5 bases at J, with 10 bases between the two ends. The CDR3 has 13 amino acids. CDR1 SGHRS and CDR2 YFSETQ come from the germline V gene. CDR3 in DNA: TGCGCCAGCAGCATGGACAGCCGAAACACCATATATTTT. The encoded protein is CASSMDSRNTIYF.